This T cell receptor (beta chain) was captured in a study of T cell responses to AZD1222 COVID-19 vaccine. Assay: immunoSEQ multiplex PCR; the TCRdb copy retains only in-frame clones and omits some. Here the sample spans 70,000 to 95,000 clones, nearly 90% being singletons. CDR3 length: 17 residues. Per the germline V gene, CDR1 is SGHRS and CDR2 is YFSETQ. The J segment lost 2 bases and the V segment lost 4 bases, leaving 8 bases of the junction unmatched. The input for sequencing was peripheral blood, taken on day 0 of MenACWY control vaccination. The rearrangement joins TRBV5-1 to TRBJ2-1, with 11 bases matching TRBD2. This TCR was sampled from an adult in good health. The CDR3 region has the DNA TGCGCCAGCAGCGTGTCTAGCGGGGGGACTGCCTACAATGAGCAGTTCTTC. Protein: CASSVSSGGTAYNEQFF.